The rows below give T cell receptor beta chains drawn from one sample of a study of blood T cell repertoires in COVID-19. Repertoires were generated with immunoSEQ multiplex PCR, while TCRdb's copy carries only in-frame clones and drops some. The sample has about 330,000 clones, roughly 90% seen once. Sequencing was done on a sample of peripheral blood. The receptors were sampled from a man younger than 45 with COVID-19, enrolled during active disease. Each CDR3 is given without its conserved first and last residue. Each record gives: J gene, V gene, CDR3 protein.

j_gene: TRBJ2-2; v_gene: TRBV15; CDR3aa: ATSSRYGTPTGELF
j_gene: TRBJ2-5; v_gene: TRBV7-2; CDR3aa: ASSSRTRGVETQY
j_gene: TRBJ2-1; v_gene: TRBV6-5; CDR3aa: ASSYSPHPHNEQF
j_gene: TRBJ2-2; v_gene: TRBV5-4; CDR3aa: ASSSPTGPTGELF
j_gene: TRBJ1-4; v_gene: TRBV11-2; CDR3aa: ASSPQRGTGQENEKLF
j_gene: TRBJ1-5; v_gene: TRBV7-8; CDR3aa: ASSSDISNQPQH
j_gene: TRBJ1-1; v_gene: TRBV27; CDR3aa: ASRAGRTTEAF
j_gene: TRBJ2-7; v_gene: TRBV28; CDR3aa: ASSAPLLAVYEQY
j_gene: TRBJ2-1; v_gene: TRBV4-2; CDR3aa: ASSPSREVGNEQF
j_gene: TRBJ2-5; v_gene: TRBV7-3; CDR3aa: ASSPTSGGRIETQY
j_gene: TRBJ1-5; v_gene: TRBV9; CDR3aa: ASSFGGGSNQPQH
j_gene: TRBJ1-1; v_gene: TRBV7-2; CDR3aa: ASSPDRGNTEAF
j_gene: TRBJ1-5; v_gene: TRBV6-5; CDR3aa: ASSFSSTGRGQPQH
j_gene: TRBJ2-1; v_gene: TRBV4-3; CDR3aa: ASSQGWANEQF
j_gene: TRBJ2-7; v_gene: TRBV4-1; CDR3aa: ASSLLAGLAGGPYEQY
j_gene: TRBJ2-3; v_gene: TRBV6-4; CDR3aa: ASSANRIDTQY
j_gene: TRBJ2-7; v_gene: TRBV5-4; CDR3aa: ASSLSTDEQY
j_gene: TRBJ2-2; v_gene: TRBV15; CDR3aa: ATSGWTEGTGELF
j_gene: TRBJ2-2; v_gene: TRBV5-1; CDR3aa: ASSLELRDSANTGELF
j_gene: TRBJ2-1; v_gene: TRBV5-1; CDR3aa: ASCFGDREGNEQF
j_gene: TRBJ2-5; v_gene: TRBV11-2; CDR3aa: ASRYSGRALETQY
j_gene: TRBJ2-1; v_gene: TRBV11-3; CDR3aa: ASSSGGRARSEQF
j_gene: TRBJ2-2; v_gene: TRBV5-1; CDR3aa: ASSLSGSNTGELF
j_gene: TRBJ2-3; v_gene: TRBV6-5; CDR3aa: ASSKRGGPPDTQY
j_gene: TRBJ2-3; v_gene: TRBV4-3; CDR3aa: ASSQGDLDLTDTQY
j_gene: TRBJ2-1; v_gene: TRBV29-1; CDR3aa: SVEWTSGRIWEQF
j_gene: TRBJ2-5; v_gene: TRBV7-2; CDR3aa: ASSSGQEQETQY
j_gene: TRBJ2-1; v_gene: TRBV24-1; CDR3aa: ATSPQGYEQF
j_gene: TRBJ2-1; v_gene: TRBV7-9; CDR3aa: ASSLAGGAEEQF
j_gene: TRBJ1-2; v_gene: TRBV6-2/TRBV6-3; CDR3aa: ASSYGQGENGYT